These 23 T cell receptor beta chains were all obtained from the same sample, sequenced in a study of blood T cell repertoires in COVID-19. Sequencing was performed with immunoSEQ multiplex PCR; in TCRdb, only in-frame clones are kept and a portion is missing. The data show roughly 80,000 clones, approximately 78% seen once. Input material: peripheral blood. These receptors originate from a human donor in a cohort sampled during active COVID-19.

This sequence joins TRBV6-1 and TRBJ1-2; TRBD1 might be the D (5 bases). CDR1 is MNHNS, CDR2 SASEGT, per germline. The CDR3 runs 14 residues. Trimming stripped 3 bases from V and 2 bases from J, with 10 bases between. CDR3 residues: CASSERTPNYGYTF. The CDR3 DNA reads TGTGCCAGCAGTGAGCGGACACCAAACTATGGCTACACCTTC.

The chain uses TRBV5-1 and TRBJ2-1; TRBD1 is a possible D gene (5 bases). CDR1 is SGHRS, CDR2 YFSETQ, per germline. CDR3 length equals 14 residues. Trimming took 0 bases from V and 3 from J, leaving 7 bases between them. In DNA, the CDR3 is TGCGCCAGCAGCTTGGCCGACAGCTACAATGAGCAGTTCTTC. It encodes CASSLADSYNEQFF.

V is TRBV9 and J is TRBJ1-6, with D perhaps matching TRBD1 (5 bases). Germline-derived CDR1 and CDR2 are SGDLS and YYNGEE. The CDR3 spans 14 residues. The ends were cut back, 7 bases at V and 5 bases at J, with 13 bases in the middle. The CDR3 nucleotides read TGTGCCAGCGGAGAGACAGTTAATAATTCACCCCTCCACTTT. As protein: CASGETVNNSPLHF. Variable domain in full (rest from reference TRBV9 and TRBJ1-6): DSGVTQTPKHLITATGQRVTLRCSPRSGDLSVYWYQQSLDQGLQFLIQYYNGEERAKGNILERFSAQQFPDLHSELNLSSLELGDSALYFCASGETVNNSPLHFGNGTRLTVT.

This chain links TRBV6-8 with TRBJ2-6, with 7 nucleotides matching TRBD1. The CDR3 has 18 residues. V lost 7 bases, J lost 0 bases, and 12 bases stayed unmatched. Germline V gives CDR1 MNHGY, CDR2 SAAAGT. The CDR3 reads CASIPRGWQSSGANVLTF. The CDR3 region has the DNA TGTGCCAGCATCCCCAGGGGGTGGCAGAGCTCTGGGGCCAACGTCCTGACTTTC.

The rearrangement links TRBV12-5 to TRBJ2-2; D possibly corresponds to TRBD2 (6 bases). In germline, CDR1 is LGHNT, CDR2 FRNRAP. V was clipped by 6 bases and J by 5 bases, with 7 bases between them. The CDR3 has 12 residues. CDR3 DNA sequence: TGTGCTAGTGGGCGGGGAACCGGGGAGCTGTTTTTT. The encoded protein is CASGRGTGELFF. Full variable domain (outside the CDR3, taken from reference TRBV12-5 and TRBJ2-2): DARVTQTPRHKVTEMGQEVTMRCQPILGHNTVFWYRQTMMQGLELLAYFRNRAPLDDSGMPKDRFSAEMPDATLATLKIQPSEPRDSAVYFCASGRGTGELFFGEGSRLTVL.

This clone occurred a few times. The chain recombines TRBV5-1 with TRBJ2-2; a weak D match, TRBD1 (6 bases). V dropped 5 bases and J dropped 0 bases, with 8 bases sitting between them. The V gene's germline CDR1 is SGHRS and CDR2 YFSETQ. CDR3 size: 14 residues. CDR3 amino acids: CASRGQSNTGELFF. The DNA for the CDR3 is TGCGCCAGCAGAGGACAGTCGAACACCGGGGAGCTGTTTTTT.

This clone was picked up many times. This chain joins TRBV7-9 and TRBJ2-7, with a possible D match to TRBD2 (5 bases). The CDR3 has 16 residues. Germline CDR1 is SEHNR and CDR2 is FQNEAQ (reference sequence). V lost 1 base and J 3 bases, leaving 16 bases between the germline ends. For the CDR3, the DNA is TGTGCCAGCAGCTTAGGGCTCGGCCCGGCGGGCTACGAGCAGTACTTC. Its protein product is CASSLGLGPAGYEQYF.

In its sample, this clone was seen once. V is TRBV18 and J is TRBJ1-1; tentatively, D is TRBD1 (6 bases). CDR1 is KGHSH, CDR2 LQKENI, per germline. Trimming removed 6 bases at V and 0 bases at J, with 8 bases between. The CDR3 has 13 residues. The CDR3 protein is CASSTGLNTEAFF. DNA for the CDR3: TGTGCCAGCTCCACAGGGTTGAACACTGAAGCTTTCTTT.

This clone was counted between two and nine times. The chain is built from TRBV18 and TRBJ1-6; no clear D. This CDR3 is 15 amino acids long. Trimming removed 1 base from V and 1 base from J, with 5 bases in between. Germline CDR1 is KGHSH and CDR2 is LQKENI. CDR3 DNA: TGTGCCAGCTCACCACGGGAGTCCTATAATTCACCCCTCCACTTT. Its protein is CASSPRESYNSPLHF.

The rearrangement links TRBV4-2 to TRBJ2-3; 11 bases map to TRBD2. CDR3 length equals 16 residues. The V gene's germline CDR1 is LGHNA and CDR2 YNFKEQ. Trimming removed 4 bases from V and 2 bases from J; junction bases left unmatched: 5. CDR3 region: CASSLLAGGNTDTQYF. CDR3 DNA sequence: TGTGCCAGCAGCCTGTTAGCGGGGGGGAACACAGATACGCAGTATTTT.

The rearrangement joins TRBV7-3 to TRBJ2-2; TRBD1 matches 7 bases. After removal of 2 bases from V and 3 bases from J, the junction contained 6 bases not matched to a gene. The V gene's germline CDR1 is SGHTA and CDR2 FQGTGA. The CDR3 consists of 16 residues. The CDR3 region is CASSLSGTAYTGELFF. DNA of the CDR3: TGTGCCAGCAGCTTATCCGGGACAGCTTACACCGGGGAGCTGTTTTTT.

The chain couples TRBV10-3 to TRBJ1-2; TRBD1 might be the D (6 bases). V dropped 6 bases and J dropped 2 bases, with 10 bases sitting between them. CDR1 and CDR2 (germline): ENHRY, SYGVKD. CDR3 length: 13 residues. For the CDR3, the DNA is TGTGCCATCAGCGGACAGAACAACTATGGCTACACCTTC. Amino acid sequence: CAISGQNNYGYTF.

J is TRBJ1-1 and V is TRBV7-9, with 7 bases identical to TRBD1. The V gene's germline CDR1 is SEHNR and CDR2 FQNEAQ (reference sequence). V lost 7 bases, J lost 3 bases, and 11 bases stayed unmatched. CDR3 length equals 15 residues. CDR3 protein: CASTASDRLDTEAFF. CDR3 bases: TGTGCCAGCACCGCCTCGGACAGGTTGGACACTGAAGCTTTCTTT.

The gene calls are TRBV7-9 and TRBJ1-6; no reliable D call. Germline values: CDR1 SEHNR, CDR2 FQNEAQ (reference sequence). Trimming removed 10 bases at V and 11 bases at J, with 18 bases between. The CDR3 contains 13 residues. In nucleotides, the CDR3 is TGTGCCACCCGAGCGGGTGCCATGGCACCCCTCCACTTT. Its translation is CATRAGAMAPLHF.

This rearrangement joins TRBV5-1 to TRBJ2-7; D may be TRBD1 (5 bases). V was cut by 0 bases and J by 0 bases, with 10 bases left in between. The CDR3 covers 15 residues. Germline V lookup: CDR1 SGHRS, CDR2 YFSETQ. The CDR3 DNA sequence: TGCGCCAGCAGCTTGGAGACAGCAAGCTCCTACGAGCAGTACTTC. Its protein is CASSLETASSYEQYF.

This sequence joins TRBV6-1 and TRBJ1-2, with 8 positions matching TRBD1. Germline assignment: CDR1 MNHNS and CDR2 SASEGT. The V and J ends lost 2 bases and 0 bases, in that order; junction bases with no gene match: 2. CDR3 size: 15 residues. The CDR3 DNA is TGTGCCAGCAGTGAATGGACAGGGCCTAACTATGGCTACACCTTC. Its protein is CASSEWTGPNYGYTF.

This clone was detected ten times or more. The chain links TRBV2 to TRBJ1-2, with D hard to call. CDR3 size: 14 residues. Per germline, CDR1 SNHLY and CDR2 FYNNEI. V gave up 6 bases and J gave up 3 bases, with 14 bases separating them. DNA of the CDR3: TGTGCCAGCAGATCCAACGGGAACGACTATGGCTACACCTTC. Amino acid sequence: CASRSNGNDYGYTF.

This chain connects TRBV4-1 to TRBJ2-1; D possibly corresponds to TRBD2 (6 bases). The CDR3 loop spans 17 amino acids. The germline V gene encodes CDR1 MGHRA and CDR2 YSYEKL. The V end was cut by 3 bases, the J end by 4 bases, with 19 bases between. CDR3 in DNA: TGCGCCAGCAGCCACCCTAGCCCCTGGGGGACTTACAATGAGCAGTTCTTC. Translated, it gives CASSHPSPWGTYNEQFF.

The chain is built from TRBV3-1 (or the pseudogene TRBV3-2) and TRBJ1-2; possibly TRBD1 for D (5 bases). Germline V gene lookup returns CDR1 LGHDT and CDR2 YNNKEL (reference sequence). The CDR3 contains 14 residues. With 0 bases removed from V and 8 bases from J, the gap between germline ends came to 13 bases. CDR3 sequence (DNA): TGTGCCAGCAGCCAAGAGTGGGGGGGAAGCGGCTACACCTTC. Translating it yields CASSQEWGGSGYTF.

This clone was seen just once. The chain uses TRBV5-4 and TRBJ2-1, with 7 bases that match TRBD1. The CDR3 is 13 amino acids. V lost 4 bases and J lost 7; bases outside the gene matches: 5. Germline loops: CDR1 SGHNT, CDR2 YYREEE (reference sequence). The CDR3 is CASSLGQMNEQFF. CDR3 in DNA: TGTGCCAGCAGCCTGGGACAGATGAATGAGCAGTTCTTC. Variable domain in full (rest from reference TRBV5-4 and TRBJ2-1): ETGVTQSPTHLIKTRGQQVTLRCSSQSGHNTVSWYQQALGQGPQFIFQYYREEENGRGNFPPRFSGLQFPNYSSELNVNALELDDSALYLCASSLGQMNEQFFGPGTRLTVL.

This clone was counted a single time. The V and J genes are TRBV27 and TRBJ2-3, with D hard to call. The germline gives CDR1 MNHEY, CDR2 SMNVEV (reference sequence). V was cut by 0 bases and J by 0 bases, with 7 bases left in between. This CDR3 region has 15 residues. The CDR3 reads CASSLSLDSTDTQYF. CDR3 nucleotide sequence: TGTGCCAGCAGTTTATCTCTAGACAGCACAGATACGCAGTATTTT.

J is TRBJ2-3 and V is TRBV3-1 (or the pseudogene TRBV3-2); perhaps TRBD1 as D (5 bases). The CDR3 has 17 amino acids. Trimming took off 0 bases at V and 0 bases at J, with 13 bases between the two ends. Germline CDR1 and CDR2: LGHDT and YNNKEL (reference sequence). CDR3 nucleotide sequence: TGTGCCAGCAGCCAAGATTCGTGGGGCGCTAGCACAGATACGCAGTATTTT. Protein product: CASSQDSWGASTDTQYF.

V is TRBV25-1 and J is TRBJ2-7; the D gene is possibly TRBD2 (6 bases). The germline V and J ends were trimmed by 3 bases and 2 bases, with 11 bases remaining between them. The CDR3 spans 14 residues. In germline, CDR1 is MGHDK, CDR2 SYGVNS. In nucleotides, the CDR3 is TGTGCCAGCAGTGAGAGCGGGCGGGCCTACGAGCAGTACTTC. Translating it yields CASSESGRAYEQYF.